These 29 T cell receptor beta chains came from one sample sequenced in a study of T cell responses to AZD1222 COVID-19 vaccine. This table comes from immunoSEQ multiplex PCR, and its TCRdb copy is limited to in-frame clones, with some not included. The table shows fewer than 120,000 clones, with 85% to 95% occurring only once. This sample comprised peripheral blood, obtained on day 0 of AZD1222 vaccination. The receptor set was obtained from an adult in good health.

The J gene is TRBJ2-1, the V gene TRBV10-3; 7 nucleotides align to TRBD2. With V trimmed by 4 bases and J by 10 bases, 1 base remained unmatched. The CDR3 loop spans 11 amino acids. CDR1 is ENHRY, CDR2 SYGVKD, per germline. The DNA for the CDR3 is TGTGCCATCAGTGGGGGAGGGGAGCAGTTCTTC. Amino acid sequence: CAISGGGEQFF.

J is TRBJ2-2 and V is TRBV30; D perhaps matches TRBD1 (6 bases). Germline lookup yields CDR1 GTSNPN and CDR2 SVGIG (reference sequence). The CDR3 runs 16 residues. V was cut by 5 bases and J by 3 bases, with 19 bases left in between. CDR3 loop: CAWLSADRSHTGELFF. CDR3 coding DNA: TGTGCCTGGCTGTCTGCAGACAGGAGTCACACCGGGGAGCTGTTTTTT.

A remark on this clone: At one end the junction does not follow the germline gene, possibly because of a read error. The DNA for the CDR3 is TGTGCCAGCAGCCAGGGGACAGGGAAAAACAATCAGTACTTC. Its protein product is CASSQGTGKNNQYF. This chain connects TRBV3-1 (or the pseudogene TRBV3-2) to TRBJ2-4; TRBD1 agrees at 9 bases. Germline values: CDR1 LGHDT, CDR2 YNNKEL (reference sequence). The CDR3 consists of 14 residues.

The CDR3 DNA reads as TGTGCCAGCAGGACACAGGGGGCAGGTCAGCCCCAGCATTTT. This encodes CASRTQGAGQPQHF. This chain links TRBV5-8 with TRBJ1-5, with 9 nucleotides matching TRBD1. V trimming: 5 bases; J trimming: 6 bases; junction bases outside the gene matches: 6. Germline assignment: CDR1 SGHTS and CDR2 YDEGEE. This CDR3 comprises 14 residues.

This chain uses TRBV6-5 with TRBJ2-7, with D unclear. This CDR3 region has 12 residues. Trimming shortened V by 6 bases and J by 0 bases, and 6 bases separated the two germline ends. Germline V gene lookup returns CDR1 MNHEY and CDR2 SVGAGI. Here the CDR3 reads CASSTDSYEQYF. CDR3 DNA sequence: TGTGCCAGCAGCACAGACTCCTACGAGCAGTACTTC.

This rearrangement joins TRBV11-2 to TRBJ2-2; TRBD1 matches at 8 bases. CDR1 is SGHAT, CDR2 FQNNGV, per germline. The ends lost 5 bases at V and 7 bases at J; junction bases unmatched: 12. The CDR3 runs 16 residues. The CDR3 here is CASSPRVARGHGELFF. Here the CDR3 DNA reads TGTGCCAGCAGCCCCAGGGTGGCCAGGGGGCACGGGGAGCTGTTTTTT. The variable domain in full, completed from reference TRBV11-2 and TRBJ2-2, reads EAGVAQSPRYKIIEKRQSVAFWCNPISGHATLYWYQQILGQGPKLLIQFQNNGVVDDSQLPKDRFSAERLKGVDSTLKIQPAKLEDSAVYLCASSPRVARGHGELFFGEGSRLTVL.

The sample holds one count of this clone. This sequence joins TRBV24-1 and TRBJ2-7; D is unresolved. The length of the CDR3 is 11 residues. V dropped 6 bases and J dropped 3 bases, with 5 bases sitting between them. Germline CDR1 is KGHDR and CDR2 is SFDVKD. For the CDR3, the DNA is TGTGCCACCAGTTCCGGCTACGAGCAGTACTTC. It codes for CATSSGYEQYF.

The chain links TRBV5-1 to TRBJ1-2; D is ambiguous. The CDR3 is 13 residues long. Between the trimmed V and J ends, which lost 4 bases and 2 bases, there was a span of 9 bases. Per the germline V gene, CDR1 is SGHRS and CDR2 is YFSETQ. DNA of the CDR3: TGCGCCAGCAGCCCCGACAACAACTATGGCTACACCTTC. Translating it yields CASSPDNNYGYTF.

J is TRBJ1-1 and V is TRBV3-1 (or the pseudogene TRBV3-2), with a tentative D call TRBD1 (5 bases). V lost 2 bases to trimming and J lost 4 bases, with 11 bases between them. This CDR3 contains 14 residues. The V gene's germline CDR1 is LGHDT and CDR2 YNNKEL (reference sequence). The CDR3 sequence: CASSQTRQTTEAFF. The CDR3 DNA reads as TGTGCCAGCAGCCAAACCCGACAGACCACTGAAGCTTTCTTT.

CDR3 loop: CASSEKVRYSYNEQFF. CDR3 DNA sequence: TGTGCCAGCAGTGAAAAGGTGCGCTACTCCTACAATGAGCAGTTCTTC. The chain has TRBV6-1 and TRBJ2-1; no definite D call. The CDR3 contains 16 residues. V lost 2 bases and J 0 bases, leaving 11 bases between the germline ends. Germline V gives CDR1 MNHNS, CDR2 SASEGT.

This clone appeared once. The rearrangement joins TRBV7-3 to TRBJ1-1; no definite D call. This CDR3 spans 13 amino acids. Trimming stripped 2 bases from V and 0 bases from J, with 4 bases between. Germline V gene lookup returns CDR1 SGHTA and CDR2 FQGTGA. The chain's CDR3 is CASSLSMNTEAFF. The CDR3 coding sequence is TGTGCCAGCAGCTTATCGATGAACACTGAAGCTTTCTTT.

The chain has TRBV4-1 and TRBJ2-5; 12 bases match TRBD1. V shed 6 bases, J shed 5 bases, and the junction held 7 bases outside the gene matches. Germline V lookup: CDR1 MGHRA, CDR2 YSYEKL. This CDR3 comprises 15 residues. This CDR3 reads CASRPGTGGFETQYF. The CDR3 DNA follows: TGCGCCAGCAGACCTGGGACAGGGGGCTTCGAGACCCAGTACTTC.

V is TRBV6-5 and J is TRBJ2-3; no definite D call. Germline CDR1 MNHEY, CDR2 SVGAGI. This CDR3 is built from 13 residues. V lost 6 bases and J lost 2, with 9 bases in between. DNA for the CDR3: TGTGCCAGCAGGCTGGTTCTCACAGATACGCAGTATTTT. Its translation is CASRLVLTDTQYF.

The rearrangement uses TRBV11-2 and TRBJ2-1, with 10 bases aligning to TRBD2. J was trimmed by 2 bases and V by 0 bases; bases with no gene match: 10. Germline V gene lookup returns CDR1 SGHAT and CDR2 FQNNGV. The CDR3 is 19 residues long. The CDR3 bases are TGTGCCAGCAGCTTAGATTGGAGTAGCGGGGGGATGGCCTACAATGAGCAGTTCTTC. It specifies CASSLDWSSGGMAYNEQFF.

The chain joins TRBV5-6 to TRBJ1-5; 7 bases are shared with TRBD1. Germline V gives CDR1 SGHDT, CDR2 YYEEEE. V lost 0 bases, J lost 4 bases, and 4 bases stayed unmatched. The CDR3 is made up of 15 amino acids. The CDR3 protein is CASSLAGGVNQPQHF. In nucleotides, the CDR3 is TGTGCCAGCAGCTTGGCAGGGGGAGTAAATCAGCCCCAGCATTTT.

The genes are TRBV14 and TRBJ2-5; possibly TRBD1 for D (6 bases). Germline V CDR1 and CDR2: SGHDN, FVKESK. The V gene lost 7 bases and the J gene lost 1 base, with 13 bases spanning the gap. The CDR3 is 14 amino acids. In DNA, the CDR3 is TGTGCCAGCAACGAACAGGGTTCCCAAGAGACCCAGTACTTC. Protein: CASNEQGSQETQYF.

This clone was recorded only once. The chain combines TRBV24-1 with TRBJ1-2, with 9 nucleotides matching TRBD1. The trim removed 3 bases at V and 7 bases at J, leaving 11 bases unmatched. Germline loops: CDR1 KGHDR, CDR2 SFDVKD. There are 16 residues in the CDR3. CDR3: CATSDTGDRVVSGYTF. Here the CDR3 DNA reads TGTGCCACCAGTGATACCGGGGACAGGGTTGTGAGTGGCTACACCTTC.

This rearrangement joins TRBV10-3 to TRBJ2-2; D unresolved. Between the trimmed V and J ends, which lost 6 bases and 2 bases, there was a span of 13 bases. The CDR3 consists of 15 residues. Germline V lookup: CDR1 ENHRY, CDR2 SYGVKD. CDR3 sequence: CAIRTQNSNTGELFF. CDR3 nucleotide sequence: TGTGCCATCAGAACTCAGAACAGTAACACCGGGGAGCTGTTTTTT.

The chain combines TRBV5-1 with TRBJ1-1; a possible D gene is TRBD1 (6 bases). CDR1 is SGHRS and CDR2 is YFSETQ in the germline V gene. The CDR3 length is 16 residues. The V end was cut by 1 base, the J end by 0 bases, with 13 bases between. The DNA of the CDR3 is TGCGCCAGCAGCTTGTGGAGGGGGGTTCTGAACACTGAAGCTTTCTTT. Translated, it gives CASSLWRGVLNTEAFF.

This clone has only one observation. The chain employs TRBV6-4 and TRBJ1-1; D is undetermined. V was shortened by 0 bases and J by 6 bases, with 11 bases between the two germline ends. The CDR3 runs to 14 residues. Per germline, CDR1 MRHNA and CDR2 SNTAGT. CDR3 nucleotide sequence: TGTGCCAGCAGTGACTCGAGTCTGGGATCTGAAGCTTTCTTT. Translation gives CASSDSSLGSEAFF.

Comment on this clone: Germline is not matched at one junction end, which may reflect a read error. The chain combines TRBV14 with TRBJ2-1; D possibly corresponds to TRBD1 (6 bases). Germline loops: CDR1 SGHDN, CDR2 FVKESK. This CDR3 is built from 13 residues. The CDR3 bases are TGTGCCTGCAGCCCAGGGGCCCACAATGAGCAGTTCTTC. This codes for CACSPGAHNEQFF.

The J gene is TRBJ1-2, the V gene TRBV3-1 (or the pseudogene TRBV3-2); 7 bases line up with TRBD1. This CDR3 is 17 amino acids long. Germline CDR1 LGHDT, CDR2 YNNKEL (reference sequence). V shed 4 bases, J shed 6 bases, and the junction held 17 bases outside the gene matches. DNA for the CDR3: TGTGCCAGCAGCCGACGCTTAACTGAAAGACAGGGTGATGGCTACACCTTC. This translates into CASSRRLTERQGDGYTF.

This rearrangement joins TRBV5-1 to TRBJ1-1; D not certain. The CDR3 length is 13 residues. V was pared by 4 bases and J by 3 bases, with 10 bases between. Germline loops: CDR1 SGHRS, CDR2 YFSETQ. The DNA of the CDR3 is TGCGCCAGCAGCCCAGGACCGTACACTGAAGCTTTCTTT. The encoded protein is CASSPGPYTEAFF.

The chain combines TRBV24-1 with TRBJ1-5; TRBD1 aligns across 7 bases. Germline-derived CDR1 and CDR2 are KGHDR and SFDVKD. CDR3 length equals 17 residues. V shed 5 bases, J shed 1 base, and the junction held 10 bases outside the gene matches. CDR3: CATSAGTVIGSNQPQHF. For the CDR3, the DNA is TGTGCCACCAGTGCAGGGACAGTTATCGGGAGCAATCAGCCCCAGCATTTT.

The CDR3 DNA follows: TGTGCCAGCACCCGAGGGGGGTGGCCAGATACGCAGTATTTT. Translated: CASTRGGWPDTQYF. The rearrangement uses TRBV11-2 and TRBJ2-3; tentatively, D is TRBD1 or TRBD2 (6 bases each). CDR3 length: 14 residues. V shed 7 bases and J shed 4 bases, with 15 bases lying between them. From germline, CDR1 is SGHAT and CDR2 FQNNGV.

V and J are TRBV15 and TRBJ1-2; D may be TRBD1 (5 bases). CDR1 is LNHNV and CDR2 is YYDKDF in the germline V gene (reference sequence). V was shortened by 0 bases and J by 8 bases, with 10 bases between the two germline ends. This CDR3 contains 13 residues. The CDR3 sequence: CATSREGVRGYTF. In DNA form, the CDR3 reads TGTGCCACCAGCAGAGAAGGGGTCAGGGGCTACACCTTC.

This clone has only one observation. The chain links TRBV4-1 to TRBJ1-1, with D possibly being TRBD1 (6 bases). Germline V gene data show CDR1 as MGHRA and CDR2 as YSYEKL. V was trimmed by 0 bases and J by 7 bases, leaving 18 bases between them. CDR3 length equals 16 residues. The DNA for the CDR3 is TGCGCCAGCAGCCAAGAGTCGGTCGCTAAGGGGGGTGAAGCTTTCTTT. Translation gives CASSQESVAKGGEAFF.

The rearrangement uses TRBV18 and TRBJ2-1, with TRBD1 identical over 8 bases. CDR1 is KGHSH, CDR2 LQKENI, per germline. With 3 bases clipped from V and 7 bases from J, the junction kept 2 bases outside the gene matches. The CDR3 has 13 amino acids. CDR3 sequence (DNA): TGTGCCAGCTCACCGGACAGGGCTAATGAGCAGTTCTTC. It specifies CASSPDRANEQFF.

This clone was counted a few times. The chain couples TRBV6-2 or TRBV6-3 to TRBJ1-2; perhaps TRBD1 as D (5 bases). The CDR3 is 14 amino acids. Per the germline V gene, CDR1 is MNHEY and CDR2 is SVGEGT. Trimming pared 2 bases from V and 4 bases from J, leaving 11 bases between. DNA for the CDR3: TGTGCCAGCAGTTACGTGGACATCTTCTATGGCTACACCTTC. Its protein product is CASSYVDIFYGYTF.